The rows below give T cell receptor beta chains drawn from one sample of a study of CXCR3-negative and CXCR3-positive naive CD8 T cells. TCRdb derives one entry per CDR3 protein from the 5' RACE reads, leaving out DNA. Listed are tens of thousands of distinct CDR3 sequences; 0.9% to 1.2% falls within the top ten. The sequencing input was naive CXCR3- CD8+ T cells from blood. These receptors were taken from a human donor in good health. Some clones in this sample may be carry-over from other donors' samples. The CDR3 runs from the conserved cysteine through the conserved F or W.

>TRBV4-3|TRBJ2-3
CASSQVMGYNPDTQYF
>TRBV5-5|TRBJ2-2
CASSGGQGLAGVTGELFF
>TRBV29-1|TRBJ2-4
CSVLGAAGAKNIQYF
>TRBV20-1|TRBJ2-7
CSARDDLTYEQYF
>TRBV20-1|TRBJ1-2
CSASSTARVSLYGYTF
>TRBV18|TRBJ2-5
CASSHRTEEETQYF
>TRBV4-1|TRBJ2-1
CASSQGRNTEQFF
>TRBV29-1|TRBJ2-7
CSVEGREKYEQYF
>TRBV4-3|TRBJ2-1
CASSQDSRGSSYNEQFF
>TRBV29-1|TRBJ2-1
CSVEGERRDSYNEQFF
>TRBV6-5|TRBJ2-1
CASRGIRNEQFF
>TRBV29-1|TRBJ2-1
CSVPGGSNEQFF
>TRBV7-3|TRBJ2-2
CASSPYDGELFF
>TRBV6-6|TRBJ2-5
CASSLEQETQYF
>TRBV3-1|TRBJ2-1
CASSPGTAEIYEQFF
>TRBV13|TRBJ1-3
CASSLPVGSGNTIYF
>TRBV5-5|TRBJ2-7
CASSPLGGSPYEQYF
>TRBV9|TRBJ2-7
CASSEGPADSYEQYF
>TRBV5-1|TRBJ2-1
CASSLGAGGLYNEQFF
>TRBV11-2|TRBJ2-3
CASSSGGLAGVRADTQYF
>TRBV7-9|TRBJ2-1
CASSSDSGLADFYEQFF
>TRBV30|TRBJ2-7
CAWSVFGRSHEQYF
>TRBV20-1|TRBJ2-7
CRARDLEASGGRSYEQYF
>TRBV20-1|TRBJ1-1
CSARGRREDSVFTEAFF
>TRBV29-1|TRBJ2-1
CSVDRGENNEQFF
>TRBV29-1|TRBJ2-7
CSVLGNPNYEQYF
>TRBV29-1|TRBJ2-1
CSEVSYNEQFF
>TRBV6-2/TRBV6-3|TRBJ2-7
CASSSDVQTYEQYF
>TRBV7-3|TRBJ1-1
CASSLLPEATEAFF
>TRBV29-1|TRBJ1-2
CSVGPEGFYGYTF
>TRBV4-1|TRBJ1-5
CASSLGQNSNQPQHF
>TRBV9|TRBJ2-3
CASSVGGGLTDTQYF
>TRBV7-9|TRBJ1-1
CASSRAGVLNTEAFF
>TRBV9|TRBJ2-7
CASSSQDSYEQYF
>TRBV7-2|TRBJ2-7
CASSLTGTGQYEQYF
>TRBV15|TRBJ2-3
CATSSRTSGTDTQYF
>TRBV5-5|TRBJ2-7
CASSPLAESYEQYF
>TRBV29-1|TRBJ2-3
CSVEDSGQGIDTQYF
>TRBV7-2|TRBJ2-1
CASSQEVYNEQFF
>TRBV3-1|TRBJ2-3
CASSVGREASTDTQYF
>TRBV6-6|TRBJ1-5
CASSYSISDSHNQPQHF
>TRBV2|TRBJ2-1
CASTPAGRDNEQFF
>TRBV12-3/TRBV12-4|TRBJ2-2
CASSGTENTGELFF
>TRBV6-4|TRBJ1-6
CASSSSGTGNSPLHF
>TRBV29-1|TRBJ2-3
CSVGIDGGTDTQYF
>TRBV21-1|TRBJ1-1
CASSKVFNRVNTEAFF
>TRBV28|TRBJ2-1
CASRTTGGPYNEQFF
>TRBV11-3|TRBJ2-3
CASTHGLAGVTQYF
>TRBV27|TRBJ2-1
CASSSTGLAAYNEQFF
>TRBV29-1|TRBJ2-1
CSAHSTREQFF
>TRBV7-9|TRBJ2-7
CASSLSPPEQYF
>TRBV5-6|TRBJ2-5
CASSLSELAVKQETQYF
>TRBV5-1|TRBJ2-7
CASSLEGTGSYEQYF